These 9 T cell receptor beta chains share one sample of origin, sequenced in a study of cytomegalovirus exposure and HLA in healthy donors. 13 Jbeta primers and 60 Vbeta primers were used for the PCR. The data were produced by immunoSEQ multiplex PCR, yet TCRdb's version contains in-frame clones alone and is incomplete. Of some 150,000 clones in the sample, roughly 75% were seen once. Material for sequencing was PBMCs. These receptors all come from a man younger than 45 in good health and CMV-seronegative.

The V and J genes are TRBV5-1 and TRBJ1-1; D gene ambiguous. Trimming removed 4 bases at V and 0 bases at J, with 7 bases between. Germline V gives CDR1 SGHRS, CDR2 YFSETQ. The CDR3 runs to 13 residues. The chain's CDR3 is CASSPAVNTEAFF. Written as DNA, the CDR3 is TGCGCCAGCAGCCCCGCGGTGAACACTGAAGCTTTCTTT.

The rearrangement joins TRBV18 to TRBJ2-2; possible D gene TRBD1, 6 bases. With 3 bases removed from V and 5 bases from J, the gap between germline ends came to 13 bases. CDR3 length: 15 amino acids. CDR1 is KGHSH, CDR2 LQKENI, per germline. CDR3 DNA sequence: TGTGCCAGCTCACCCCAGGGGCGATCTACCGGGGAGCTGTTTTTT. Encoded protein: CASSPQGRSTGELFF.

This clone was detected only a few times. This chain links TRBV6-1 with TRBJ1-5; D unresolved. The CDR3 length is 12 residues. Germline V lookup: CDR1 MNHNS, CDR2 SASEGT. The V and J ends lost 3 bases and 7 bases respectively, with 7 bases between them. CDR3 in amino acids: CASSERWQPQHF. The CDR3 DNA reads as TGTGCCAGCAGTGAGAGGTGGCAGCCCCAGCATTTT.

The gene calls are TRBV18 and TRBJ2-4; possible D gene TRBD1, 5 bases. There are 14 residues in the CDR3. CDR1 KGHSH and CDR2 LQKENI come from the germline V gene. With 2 bases removed from V and 4 bases from J, the gap between germline ends came to 9 bases. This CDR3 reads CASSPLPGKNIQYF. The CDR3 nucleotides are TGTGCCAGCTCACCATTGCCAGGGAAAAACATTCAGTACTTC.

The V and J genes are TRBV9 and TRBJ2-7; D remains unclear. V was trimmed by 0 bases and J by 0 bases, leaving 4 bases between them. Germline CDR1 SGDLS, CDR2 YYNGEE. The CDR3 is made up of 13 amino acids. The CDR3 DNA follows: TGTGCCAGCAGCGTAGAGAGCTCCTACGAGCAGTACTTC. Translated: CASSVESSYEQYF.

V gene TRBV2 combines with J gene TRBJ1-5; D is ambiguous. This CDR3 is built from 15 residues. Per the germline V gene, CDR1 is SNHLY and CDR2 is FYNNEI. The V end lost 3 bases, the J end lost 3 bases, and 12 bases lay between the germline ends. The CDR3 protein is CASSENGGFNQPQHF. CDR3 DNA sequence: TGTGCCAGCAGTGAGAACGGCGGATTCAATCAGCCCCAGCATTTT.

The V call is TRBV6-5, the J call TRBJ2-3; D uncertain. The V end lost 0 bases, the J end lost 0 bases, and 7 bases lay between the germline ends. The length of the CDR3 is 15 residues. The germline gives CDR1 MNHEY, CDR2 SVGAGI. DNA of the CDR3: TGTGCCAGCAGTTACTCGCGTTGGAGCACAGATACGCAGTATTTT. Encoded protein: CASSYSRWSTDTQYF.

The rearrangement links TRBV2 to TRBJ1-2; TRBD1 is a possible D gene (5 bases). The CDR3 loop spans 17 amino acids. The germline V gene encodes CDR1 SNHLY and CDR2 FYNNEI. V was pared by 3 bases and J by 3 bases, with 20 bases between. The CDR3: CASSDHSAGITYYGYTF. The CDR3 DNA follows: TGTGCCAGCAGTGATCATTCGGCAGGGATTACCTACTATGGCTACACCTTC.

With respect to this clone: One junction end does not reproduce the germline sequence, and a read error may be involved. This rearrangement joins TRBV5-6 to TRBJ2-5; tentative D call: TRBD1 (6 bases). The J call is doubtful: the DNA matches TRBJ2-7 better. CDR1 is SGHDT and CDR2 is YYEEEE in the germline V gene. The CDR3 is made up of 14 amino acids. The CDR3 spells CASIPRTDSHEQYF. In nucleotides, the CDR3 is TGTGCCAGCATACCTAGGACAGACTCCCACGAGCAGTACTTC.